The clone carrying this T cell receptor (beta chain) was detected many times. The length of the CDR3 is 12 residues. V was pared by 6 bases and J by 7 bases, with 10 bases between. Germline V gene sequence: CDR1 MDHEN, CDR2 SYDVKM. Hyperthyroidism, newly diagnosed and lasting under 2 months, affected patients aged 18 to 65. Diagnosing involved the use of clinical symptoms, serum thyroxine and TRAb, thyroid ultrasound and orbital computed tomography. The study collected blood at first hyperthyroidism diagnosis, before any ophthalmopathy symptoms arose. The sample is drawn from a study of T cells in Graves' hyperthyroidism and ophthalmopathy. Amplification of TCR beta CDR3 regions was performed using RNA transcripts as template. The HTBI primer set was used in a first-round RT-PCR of the TCR CDR3. TCRdb ran MiXCR on the multiplex PCR reads and lists one entry per CDR3 protein. The sample records about 250,000 distinct CDR3 sequences, roughly 15% being singletons.

The sequenced sample consisted of blood. The chain recombines TRBV28 with TRBJ1-5; D gene ambiguous. The receptor was derived from a woman aged 45-60 years with Graves' hyperthyroidism that later progressed to Graves' ophthalmopathy. The CDR3 nucleotides read TGTGCCAGCAGGTTGGGTTTGCAGCCCCAGCATTTT. Translated: CASRLGLQPQHF.